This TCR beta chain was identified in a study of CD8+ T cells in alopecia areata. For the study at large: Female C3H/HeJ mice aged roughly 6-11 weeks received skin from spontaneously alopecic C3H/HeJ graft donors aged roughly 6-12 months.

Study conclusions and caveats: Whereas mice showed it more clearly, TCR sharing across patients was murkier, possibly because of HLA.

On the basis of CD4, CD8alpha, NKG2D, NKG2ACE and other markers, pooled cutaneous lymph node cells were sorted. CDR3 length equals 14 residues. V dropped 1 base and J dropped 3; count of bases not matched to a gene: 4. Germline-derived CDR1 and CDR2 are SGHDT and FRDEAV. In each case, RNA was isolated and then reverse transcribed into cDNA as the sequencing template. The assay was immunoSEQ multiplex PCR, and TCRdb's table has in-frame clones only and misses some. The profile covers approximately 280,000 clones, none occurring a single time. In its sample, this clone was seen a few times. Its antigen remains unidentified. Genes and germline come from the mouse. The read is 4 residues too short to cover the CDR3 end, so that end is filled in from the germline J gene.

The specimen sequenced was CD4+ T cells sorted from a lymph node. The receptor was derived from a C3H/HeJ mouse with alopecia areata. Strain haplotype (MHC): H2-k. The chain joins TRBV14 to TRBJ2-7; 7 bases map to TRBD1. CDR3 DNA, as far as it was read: TGTGCCAGCAGTTTCGAGACAGGGTTCTAT. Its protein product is CASSFETGFY. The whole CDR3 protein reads CASSFETGFYEQYF.